These T cell receptor beta chains were read from a single sample in a study of T cell changes during pregnancy in multiple sclerosis. Generated by immunoSEQ multiplex PCR, the TCRdb table keeps only in-frame clones and is missing some. This table has 40,000 or so clones, less than 95% appearing once. This material consisted of CD4+ T cells from peripheral blood mononuclear cells, taken in the first trimester of pregnancy. Every receptor here comes from a female donor in good health, enrolled as a control in a pregnancy study. CDR3s include the opening cysteine and the closing phenylalanine or tryptophan. D genes are given only for firm matches. Clone size appears in some rows only: once, few, many, or a class for an expanded clone.

d_gene: TRBD1; j_gene: TRBJ2-4; abundance: -; v_gene: TRBV4-1; CDR3aa: CASSHGLLSDRGRGNIQYF; CDR3nt: TGCGCCAGCAGCCATGGACTTCTCTCGGACAGGGGGCGAGGGAACATTCAGTACTTC
d_gene: TRBD2; j_gene: TRBJ2-3; abundance: -; v_gene: TRBV5-8; CDR3aa: CASSLVRGGRDTQYF; CDR3nt: TGTGCCAGCAGCTTGGTGCGGGGGGGCCGAGATACGCAGTATTTT
d_gene: -; j_gene: TRBJ1-2; abundance: -; v_gene: TRBV7-9; CDR3aa: CASSLGAGANYGYTF; CDR3nt: TGTGCCAGCAGCTTAGGGGCAGGGGCCAACTATGGCTACACCTTC
d_gene: -; j_gene: TRBJ2-5; abundance: -; v_gene: TRBV25-1; CDR3aa: CASSEPLGRETQYF; CDR3nt: TGTGCCAGCAGTGAGCCATTGGGGCGAGAGACCCAGTACTTC
d_gene: TRBD2; j_gene: TRBJ2-2; abundance: -; v_gene: TRBV7-2; CDR3aa: CASSLMGLAVAGELFF; CDR3nt: TGTGCCAGCAGCTTAATGGGACTAGCGGTGGCCGGGGAGCTGTTTTTT
d_gene: -; j_gene: TRBJ1-1; abundance: once; v_gene: TRBV20-1; CDR3aa: CSVRGSTEAFF; CDR3nt: TGCAGTGTTAGGGGGAGCACTGAAGCTTTCTTT
d_gene: -; j_gene: TRBJ2-7; abundance: -; v_gene: TRBV12-5; CDR3aa: CASGLGQGRYEQYF; CDR3nt: TGTGCTAGTGGTTTGGGGCAGGGGCGCTACGAGCAGTACTTC
d_gene: -; j_gene: TRBJ1-6; abundance: -; v_gene: TRBV6-5; CDR3aa: CASSYWQGSYNSPLHF; CDR3nt: TGTGCCAGCAGTTACTGGCAGGGCTCCTATAATTCACCCCTCCACTTT
d_gene: TRBD1; j_gene: TRBJ2-4; abundance: -; v_gene: TRBV2; CDR3aa: CASSRQGLAKNIQYF; CDR3nt: TGTGCCAGCAGTCGACAGGGTTTAGCCAAAAACATTCAGTACTTC
d_gene: TRBD2; j_gene: TRBJ2-7; abundance: -; v_gene: TRBV7-2; CDR3aa: CASSRGTSGGSYEQYF; CDR3nt: TGTGCCAGCAGCCGGGGGACTAGCGGGGGATCCTACGAGCAGTACTTC
d_gene: -; j_gene: TRBJ2-3; abundance: -; v_gene: TRBV6-8; CDR3aa: CASRYCGVGDTQYF; CDR3nt: TGTGCCAGCAGGTACTGCGGGGTTGGAGATACGCAGTATTTT
d_gene: -; j_gene: TRBJ1-1; abundance: once; v_gene: TRBV30; CDR3aa: CAWRGTLNTEAFF; CDR3nt: TGTGCCTGGAGGGGGACATTGAACACTGAAGCTTTCTTT
d_gene: TRBD1; j_gene: TRBJ1-2; abundance: -; v_gene: TRBV7-9; CDR3aa: CASSPTGGRTSRGYTF; CDR3nt: TGTGCCAGCAGCCCGACAGGGGGTCGAACCTCCAGGGGCTACACCTTC
d_gene: -; j_gene: TRBJ1-4; abundance: -; v_gene: TRBV5-4; CDR3aa: CASSLRPQGNEKLFF; CDR3nt: TGTGCCAGCAGCTTGAGGCCCCAGGGCAATGAAAAACTGTTTTTT
d_gene: -; j_gene: TRBJ2-3; abundance: -; v_gene: TRBV5-5; CDR3aa: CASSLQAIQDTQYF; CDR3nt: TGTGCCAGCAGCCTACAGGCTATTCAAGATACGCAGTATTTT
d_gene: -; j_gene: TRBJ1-5; abundance: -; v_gene: TRBV7-8; CDR3aa: CASSLVDNNQPQHF; CDR3nt: TGTGCCAGCAGCTTAGTGGACAACAATCAGCCCCAGCATTTT
d_gene: -; j_gene: TRBJ1-2; abundance: few; v_gene: TRBV20-1; CDR3aa: CSARSGGYTF; CDR3nt: TGCAGTGCTAGATCGGGTGGCTACACCTTC
d_gene: -; j_gene: TRBJ1-4; abundance: -; v_gene: TRBV5-1; CDR3aa: CASSLGYIRAGNEKLFF; CDR3nt: TGCGCCAGCAGCTTGGGCTACATCAGGGCTGGTAATGAAAAACTGTTTTTT
d_gene: TRBD1; j_gene: TRBJ2-7; abundance: -; v_gene: TRBV28; CDR3aa: CASSLVQGAGEQYF; CDR3nt: TGTGCCAGCAGTTTAGTACAGGGGGCTGGCGAGCAGTACTTC
d_gene: TRBD1; j_gene: TRBJ1-2; abundance: -; v_gene: TRBV4-2; CDR3aa: CASSPGTGGIGYTF; CDR3nt: TGTGCCAGCAGCCCCGGGACAGGGGGGATTGGCTACACCTTC
d_gene: TRBD1; j_gene: TRBJ1-6; abundance: -; v_gene: TRBV4-2; CDR3aa: CASSQDVGQLGNSPLHF; CDR3nt: TGTGCCAGCAGCCAAGATGTGGGACAGTTGGGGAATTCACCCCTCCACTTT
d_gene: -; j_gene: TRBJ1-1; abundance: few; v_gene: TRBV4-2; CDR3aa: CASSRGGDTEAFF; CDR3nt: TGTGCCAGCAGCCGGGGGGGGGACACTGAAGCTTTCTTT
d_gene: -; j_gene: TRBJ2-2; abundance: -; v_gene: TRBV7-8; CDR3aa: CAPPEESLRPPGELFF; CDR3nt: TGTGCCCCCCCCGAGGAGAGCCTAAGGCCGCCCGGGGAGCTGTTTTTT
d_gene: -; j_gene: TRBJ1-1; abundance: -; v_gene: TRBV5-1; CDR3aa: CASSLLYDRSNTEAFF; CDR3nt: TGCGCCAGCAGCTTGTTATACGACAGGTCGAACACTGAAGCTTTCTTT
d_gene: -; j_gene: TRBJ2-7; abundance: once; v_gene: TRBV19; CDR3aa: CASSIVPGPGYEQYF; CDR3nt: TGTGCCAGTAGTATAGTCCCAGGCCCTGGATACGAGCAGTACTTC
d_gene: TRBD2; j_gene: TRBJ2-1; abundance: -; v_gene: TRBV6-1; CDR3aa: CASSEVSLAGGARSSYNEQFF; CDR3nt: TGTGCCAGCAGTGAAGTATCGCTAGCGGGGGGTGCACGAAGCTCCTACAATGAGCAGTTCTTC
d_gene: -; j_gene: TRBJ1-1; abundance: -; v_gene: TRBV7-3; CDR3aa: CASSPEAGTEAFF; CDR3nt: TGTGCCAGCAGCCCCGAGGCGGGCACTGAAGCTTTCTTT
d_gene: -; j_gene: TRBJ1-1; abundance: -; v_gene: TRBV11-2; CDR3aa: CASSSTPAMNTEAFF; CDR3nt: TGTGCCAGCAGCTCGACACCAGCTATGAACACTGAAGCTTTCTTT
d_gene: -; j_gene: TRBJ1-2; abundance: -; v_gene: TRBV6-1; CDR3aa: CASSDIRGLNYGYTF; CDR3nt: TGTGCCAGCAGTGATATAAGGGGATTGAACTATGGCTACACCTTC
d_gene: TRBD2; j_gene: TRBJ2-2; abundance: once; v_gene: TRBV9; CDR3aa: CASSVTGGNTGELFF; CDR3nt: TGTGCCAGCAGCGTGACGGGGGGGAACACCGGGGAGCTGTTTTTT
d_gene: -; j_gene: TRBJ2-5; abundance: -; v_gene: TRBV5-6; CDR3aa: CASSPYLQETQYF; CDR3nt: TGTGCCAGCAGCCCGTACTTGCAAGAGACCCAGTACTTC
d_gene: TRBD1; j_gene: TRBJ2-1; abundance: -; v_gene: TRBV7-8; CDR3aa: CASSTRTGFFNEQFF; CDR3nt: TGTGCCAGCAGCACCCGGACAGGGTTCTTCAATGAGCAGTTCTTC
d_gene: TRBD2; j_gene: TRBJ2-1; abundance: -; v_gene: TRBV9; CDR3aa: CASSVSGYGGGSYNEQFF; CDR3nt: TGTGCCAGCAGCGTGAGTGGTTACGGCGGGGGCTCCTACAATGAGCAGTTCTTC
d_gene: TRBD2; j_gene: TRBJ2-7; abundance: -; v_gene: TRBV5-4; CDR3aa: CASSFGGGYYYEQYF; CDR3nt: TGTGCCAGCAGCTTCGGGGGAGGGTACTACTACGAGCAGTACTTC
d_gene: TRBD2; j_gene: TRBJ2-5; abundance: -; v_gene: TRBV5-8; CDR3aa: CASRPLAGQRAQYF; CDR3nt: TGTGCCAGCAGGCCACTAGCGGGTCAAAGGGCCCAGTACTTC
d_gene: TRBD1; j_gene: TRBJ2-7; abundance: -; v_gene: TRBV7-2; CDR3aa: CASSRRDRVRIGSYEQYF; CDR3nt: TGTGCCAGCAGCCGCCGGGACAGGGTACGGATTGGTAGCTACGAGCAGTACTTC
d_gene: -; j_gene: TRBJ1-2; abundance: -; v_gene: TRBV27; CDR3aa: CASGLTGTLGWGGYTF; CDR3nt: TGTGCCAGCGGACTTACCGGGACACTCGGATGGGGTGGCTACACCTTC
d_gene: -; j_gene: TRBJ2-1; abundance: -; v_gene: TRBV7-2; CDR3aa: CASSLDSDWQFF; CDR3nt: TGTGCCAGCAGCTTAGATAGCGATTGGCAGTTCTTC
d_gene: -; j_gene: TRBJ2-7; abundance: -; v_gene: TRBV7-8; CDR3aa: CASSLEETSYEQYF; CDR3nt: TGTGCCAGCAGCTTAGAGGAGACCTCCTACGAGCAGTACTTC
d_gene: TRBD1; j_gene: TRBJ1-5; abundance: -; v_gene: TRBV7-8; CDR3aa: CASSSPRGTGNQPQHF; CDR3nt: TGTGCCAGCAGCTCGCCCCGAGGGACAGGGAATCAGCCCCAGCATTTT
d_gene: -; j_gene: TRBJ1-5; abundance: once; v_gene: TRBV6-1; CDR3aa: CASSEARSRQPQHF; CDR3nt: TGTGCCAGCAGTGAAGCAAGGTCGAGGCAGCCCCAGCATTTT
d_gene: TRBD1; j_gene: TRBJ1-2; abundance: -; v_gene: TRBV2; CDR3aa: CASSPPGQGTYGYTF; CDR3nt: TGTGCCAGCAGTCCACCGGGACAGGGGACCTATGGCTACACCTTC
d_gene: TRBD1; j_gene: TRBJ1-2; abundance: -; v_gene: TRBV18; CDR3aa: CASSLMTGDYGYTF; CDR3nt: TGTGCCAGCTCACTCATGACAGGGGACTATGGCTACACCTTC
d_gene: -; j_gene: TRBJ2-7; abundance: -; v_gene: TRBV4-2; CDR3aa: CASSQEQTVDEQYF; CDR3nt: TGTGCCAGCAGCCAAGAACAAACAGTAGACGAGCAGTACTTC
d_gene: -; j_gene: TRBJ1-6; abundance: few; v_gene: TRBV5-1; CDR3aa: CASSFAEANSPLHF; CDR3nt: TGCGCCAGCAGCTTCGCGGAGGCCAATTCACCCCTCCACTTT
d_gene: TRBD1; j_gene: TRBJ1-1; abundance: -; v_gene: TRBV18; CDR3aa: CASSPLGQAVNTEAFF; CDR3nt: TGTGCCAGCTCACCCCTGGGACAGGCTGTGAACACTGAAGCTTTCTTT
d_gene: -; j_gene: TRBJ2-7; abundance: -; v_gene: TRBV6-5; CDR3aa: CASRRRGNSYEQYF; CDR3nt: TGTGCCAGCAGACGTCGGGGGAACTCCTACGAGCAGTACTTC
d_gene: -; j_gene: TRBJ1-2; abundance: -; v_gene: TRBV2; CDR3aa: CASSEALRGVGYTF; CDR3nt: TGTGCCAGCAGTGAAGCGCTTAGGGGTGTGGGCTACACCTTC
d_gene: TRBD1; j_gene: TRBJ2-1; abundance: -; v_gene: TRBV29-1; CDR3aa: CSVDRGLSYNEQFF; CDR3nt: TGCAGCGTCGACAGGGGGCTTTCCTACAATGAGCAGTTCTTC
d_gene: TRBD1; j_gene: TRBJ1-1; abundance: -; v_gene: TRBV6-4; CDR3aa: CASSDSTGKRVGRMNTEAFF; CDR3nt: TGTGCCAGCAGTGACTCGACAGGGAAAAGGGTGGGAAGGATGAACACTGAAGCTTTCTTT
d_gene: -; j_gene: TRBJ2-1; abundance: few; v_gene: TRBV11-3; CDR3aa: CASSRDTPEEQFF; CDR3nt: TGTGCCAGCAGCCGGGACACCCCGGAGGAGCAGTTCTTC
d_gene: -; j_gene: TRBJ1-5; abundance: few; v_gene: TRBV7-8; CDR3aa: CASSLADRYQPQHF; CDR3nt: TGTGCCAGCAGCTTAGCCGACAGATATCAGCCCCAGCATTTT
d_gene: TRBD1; j_gene: TRBJ2-1; abundance: -; v_gene: TRBV19; CDR3aa: CASSTAGTVHYNEQFF; CDR3nt: TGTGCCAGTAGTACTGCCGGGACAGTCCATTACAATGAGCAGTTCTTC
d_gene: TRBD2; j_gene: TRBJ2-5; abundance: -; v_gene: TRBV6-6; CDR3aa: CASAGAGQETQYF; CDR3nt: TGTGCCAGCGCCGGAGCGGGACAAGAGACCCAGTACTTC